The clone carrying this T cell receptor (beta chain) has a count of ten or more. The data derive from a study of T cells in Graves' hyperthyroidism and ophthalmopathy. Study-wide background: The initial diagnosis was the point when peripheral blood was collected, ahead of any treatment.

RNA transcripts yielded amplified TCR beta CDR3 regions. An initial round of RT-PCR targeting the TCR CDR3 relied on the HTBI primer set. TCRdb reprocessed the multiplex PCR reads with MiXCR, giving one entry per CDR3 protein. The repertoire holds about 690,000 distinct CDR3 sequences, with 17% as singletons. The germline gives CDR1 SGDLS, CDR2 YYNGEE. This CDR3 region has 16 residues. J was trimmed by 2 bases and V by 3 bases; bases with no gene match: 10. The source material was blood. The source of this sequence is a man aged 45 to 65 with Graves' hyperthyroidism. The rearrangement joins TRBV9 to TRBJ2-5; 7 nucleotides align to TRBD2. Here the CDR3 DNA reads TGTGCCAGCAGCGCGGGGACTAACGGGGTGCAAGAGACCCAGTACTTC. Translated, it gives CASSAGTNGVQETQYF. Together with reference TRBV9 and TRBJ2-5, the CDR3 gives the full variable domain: DSGVTQTPKHLITATGQRVTLRCSPRSGDLSVYWYQQSLDQGLQFLIQYYNGEERAKGNILERFSAQQFPDLHSELNLSSLELGDSALYFCASSAGTNGVQETQYFGPGTRLLVL.